This T cell receptor beta chain was sequenced during a study of blood T cell repertoires in COVID-19. The age range of participants was about 18 to 100 years, with residence in some 25 US areas. This CDR3 comprises 18 residues. Trimming took 0 bases from V and 7 from J, leaving 21 bases between them. Germline CDR1 reads LGHNT; CDR2 reads FRNRAP. In the original analysis: Cell counts per sample came from amplifying reference gene primers. The protocol was immunoSEQ multiplex PCR, while the TCRdb copy is restricted to in-frame clones and leaves out a portion. The DNA was the basis for D and trimming; V, J and clone size are from that table. The repertoire has 270,000 or so clones, 70% to 90% of them found once; the top ten carry just over 6.5%.

The clonotype was recovered from a woman between 50 and 59 years old who had been exposed to COVID-19. Sequenced input: PBMCs or T cells enriched from blood (not recorded which). V is TRBV12-5 and J is TRBJ2-2; D remains ambiguous. The CDR3 DNA is TGTGCTAGTGGTTTGGTCAATAATAGAGTCCCCGGTGTCGGGGAGCTGTTTTTT. Amino acids: CASGLVNNRVPGVGELFF.